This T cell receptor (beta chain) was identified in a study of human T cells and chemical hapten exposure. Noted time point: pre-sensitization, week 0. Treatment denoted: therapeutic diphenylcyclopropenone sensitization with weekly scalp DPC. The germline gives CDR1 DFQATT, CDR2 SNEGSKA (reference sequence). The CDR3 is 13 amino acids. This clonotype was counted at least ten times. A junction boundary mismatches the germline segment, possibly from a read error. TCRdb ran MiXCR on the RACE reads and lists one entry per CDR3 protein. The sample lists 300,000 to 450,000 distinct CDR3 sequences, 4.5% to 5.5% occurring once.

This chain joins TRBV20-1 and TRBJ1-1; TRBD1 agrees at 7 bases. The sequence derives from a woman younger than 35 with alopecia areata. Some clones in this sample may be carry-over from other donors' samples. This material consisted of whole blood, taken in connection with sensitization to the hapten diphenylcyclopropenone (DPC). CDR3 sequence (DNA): TGCAGTGCCAGAGCGACAGGGAGCGCTGAAGCTTTCTTT. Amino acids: CSARATGSAEAFF.